The 29 T cell receptor beta chains below come from one sample, sequenced in a study of control samples from healthy donors and cancer patients. Measured with immunoSEQ multiplex PCR; TCRdb has only the in-frame clones, and not every one. The sample records some 140,000 clones, more than 90% being singletons. What was sequenced was blood. These receptors were obtained from a man aged 30 to 45 in good health.

In DNA form, the CDR3 reads TGTGCCAGCAGCCAGGACAGGGGATTTGGTCAGCCCCAGCATTTT. Its translation is CASSQDRGFGQPQHF. The rearrangement uses TRBV5-8 and TRBJ1-5, with 9 bases lining up with TRBD1. The CDR3 totals 15 residues. Germline V CDR1 and CDR2: SGHTS, YDEGEE. V gave up 4 bases and J gave up 6 bases; unmatched junction bases: 8.

In DNA, the CDR3 is TGTGCCAGCTTGAGCGGGAGTAAAGGGACAGATACGCAGTATTTT. Encoded protein: CASLSGSKGTDTQYF. The V gene is TRBV19, the J gene TRBJ2-3, with 8 bases aligning to TRBD2. CDR3 size: 15 residues. The ends lost 9 bases at V and 3 bases at J; junction bases unmatched: 11. CDR1 and CDR2 (germline): LNHDA, SQIVND (reference sequence).

The chain is built from TRBV11-2 and TRBJ1-2, with 8 bases matching TRBD1. The CDR3 runs to 16 residues. Germline V gene data show CDR1 as SGHAT and CDR2 as FQNNGV. V dropped 5 bases and J dropped 3; count of bases not matched to a gene: 11. The CDR3 coding sequence is TGTGCCAGCAGCACCGGACAGGGAGTTGTTCACTATGGCTACACCTTC. Its translation: CASSTGQGVVHYGYTF.

CDR3 sequence reads: CASIPHLSHGYTF. Here the CDR3 DNA reads TGTGCCAGCATCCCCCACCTCAGCCATGGCTACACCTTC. J is TRBJ1-2 and V is TRBV6-5; unclear D gene. Trimming stripped 7 bases from V and 6 bases from J, with 15 bases between. Germline V gene lookup returns CDR1 MNHEY and CDR2 SVGAGI. This CDR3 has 13 amino acids.

J is TRBJ2-7 and V is TRBV28; 8 bases fit TRBD2. The V gene end was trimmed by 3 bases and the J gene end by 0 bases; junction bases not matched to a gene: 7. Germline CDR1 is MDHEN and CDR2 is SYDVKM. The CDR3 extends over 16 amino acids. CDR3: CASSFLAGLASYEQYF. The CDR3 nucleotides are TGTGCCAGCAGTTTTCTAGCCGGACTAGCCTCCTACGAGCAGTACTTC.

The sample holds a few counts of this clone. The chain joins TRBV4-1 to TRBJ2-4; D possibly uses TRBD1 or TRBD2 (5 bases each). The ends were cut back, 0 bases at V and 0 bases at J, with 12 bases in the middle. CDR3 length: 17 amino acids. Germline V gives CDR1 MGHRA, CDR2 YSYEKL. The CDR3 protein is CASSQDGAGKAKNIQYF. The CDR3 nucleotides read TGCGCCAGCAGCCAAGATGGGGCGGGCAAAGCCAAAAACATTCAGTACTTC.

The chain recombines TRBV27 with TRBJ1-5; D gene unclear. V shed 3 bases and J shed 4 bases, with 7 bases lying between them. Germline V gives CDR1 MNHEY, CDR2 SMNVEV (reference sequence). This CDR3 has 13 amino acids. CDR3 protein: CASSLTGNQPQHF. The CDR3 DNA is TGTGCCAGCAGTTTGACCGGGAATCAGCCCCAGCATTTT.

The CDR3 sequence is CASRKDRDWNTGELFF. The CDR3 nucleotides are TGTGCCAGCAGGAAAGACCGGGACTGGAACACCGGGGAGCTGTTTTTT. The chain combines TRBV28 with TRBJ2-2; possibly TRBD2 for D (6 bases). Trimming left V 6 bases short and J 1 base short, with 15 bases between. This CDR3 comprises 16 residues. Germline values: CDR1 MDHEN, CDR2 SYDVKM.

The chain carries TRBV19 and TRBJ1-4; TRBD1 aligns across 10 bases. Germline CDR1 and CDR2: LNHDA and SQIVND (reference sequence). The J segment lost 7 bases and the V segment lost 2 bases, leaving 4 bases of the junction unmatched. The CDR3 runs to 15 residues. The CDR3 here is CASSIMGTGAEKLFF. CDR3 nucleotide sequence: TGTGCCAGTAGTATAATGGGGACAGGGGCTGAAAAACTGTTTTTT.

The chain combines TRBV7-9 with TRBJ2-7, with 8 nucleotides matching TRBD2. CDR1 is SEHNR, CDR2 FQNEAQ, per germline (reference sequence). CDR3 length: 15 residues. V shed 5 bases, J shed 0 bases, and the junction held 6 bases outside the gene matches. The CDR3 sequence: CASSPSGSGSYEQYF. Written as DNA, the CDR3 is TGTGCCAGCAGCCCAAGCGGGAGTGGCTCCTACGAGCAGTACTTC.

The rearrangement joins TRBV9 to TRBJ2-7; TRBD2 matches 14 bases. Germline V gives CDR1 SGDLS, CDR2 YYNGEE. This CDR3 region has 14 residues. V shed 4 bases, J shed 5 bases, and the junction held 2 bases outside the gene matches. CDR3 DNA sequence: TGTGCCAGCAGCACGGGACTAGCGGGAGACGAGCAGTACTTC. Translating gives CASSTGLAGDEQYF.

V gene TRBV24-1 combines with J gene TRBJ2-2; tentative D call: TRBD1 (5 bases). Trimming took 4 bases from V and 1 from J, leaving 9 bases between them. The CDR3 covers 15 residues. The germline CDR1 and CDR2 sequences are KGHDR and SFDVKD. The CDR3 here is CATSDPTGNTGELFF. CDR3 DNA: TGTGCCACCAGTGACCCTACAGGGAACACCGGGGAGCTGTTTTTT.

The chain has TRBV6-1 and TRBJ1-2; no firm D call. V was pared by 1 base and J by 6 bases, with 6 bases between. From germline, CDR1 is MNHNS and CDR2 SASEGT. The length of the CDR3 is 12 residues. As DNA, the CDR3 is TGTGCCAGCAGTGAAGGTGGGAATGGCTACACCTTC. It is translated as CASSEGGNGYTF.

This chain connects TRBV28 to TRBJ2-7, with D perhaps matching TRBD1 (8 bases). V lost 5 bases and J lost 2, with 16 bases in between. The CDR3 runs 15 residues. Germline CDR1 and CDR2: MDHEN and SYDVKM. This chain's CDR3 is CASSTTGGVAYEQYF. The CDR3 DNA reads TGTGCCAGCAGTACAACAGGGGGGGTCGCCTACGAGCAGTACTTC.

V and J are TRBV28 and TRBJ2-1, with TRBD2 matching over 8 bases. The CDR3 has 15 residues. Germline V gene sequence: CDR1 MDHEN, CDR2 SYDVKM. Trimming took 9 bases from V and 6 from J; bases not matched to a gene: 13. For the CDR3, the DNA is TGTGCCAGTCCCTTGGGGCGGGAGGTCGGCAATGAGCAGTTCTTC. Its translation: CASPLGREVGNEQFF.

CDR3 sequence reads: CAWSVIRGTQETQYF. Here the CDR3 DNA reads TGTGCCTGGAGTGTAATCCGGGGAACGCAAGAGACCCAGTACTTC. The chain has TRBV30 and TRBJ2-5; possible D gene TRBD2, 5 bases. This CDR3 comprises 15 residues. Germline loops: CDR1 GTSNPN, CDR2 SVGIG (reference sequence). The V gene lost 0 bases and the J gene lost 2 bases, with 13 bases spanning the gap.

The rearrangement uses TRBV30 and TRBJ1-3; D perhaps matches TRBD1 (5 bases). V was clipped by 3 bases and J by 2 bases, with 8 bases between them. Germline CDR1 GTSNPN, CDR2 SVGIG (reference sequence). The CDR3 length is 13 residues. CDR3 in DNA: TGTGCCTGGAGCAGGGAAACTGGAAACACCATATATTTT. This codes for CAWSRETGNTIYF.

The genes are TRBV30 and TRBJ2-3; no firm D call. Trimming shortened V by 1 base and J by 5 bases, and 4 bases separated the two germline ends. Germline V gene lookup returns CDR1 GTSNPN and CDR2 SVGIG (reference sequence). This CDR3 is built from 11 residues. The CDR3 sequence is CAWSGRDTQYF. The CDR3 region has the DNA TGTGCCTGGAGTGGAAGAGATACGCAGTATTTT.

The V call is TRBV9, the J call TRBJ1-2; 7 bases map to TRBD1. With 0 bases clipped from V and 6 bases from J, the junction kept 5 bases outside the gene matches. This CDR3 is 14 amino acids long. Germline-derived CDR1 and CDR2 are SGDLS and YYNGEE. The CDR3 nucleotides read TGTGCCAGCAGCGTAGTTTGGGACAGTAATGGCTACACCTTC. This codes for CASSVVWDSNGYTF. The full variable domain, in which reference TRBV9 and TRBJ1-2 provide the parts outside the CDR3, is DSGVTQTPKHLITATGQRVTLRCSPRSGDLSVYWYQQSLDQGLQFLIQYYNGEERAKGNILERFSAQQFPDLHSELNLSSLELGDSALYFCASSVVWDSNGYTFGSGTRLTVV.

With respect to this clone: Distinct nucleotide sequences in the sample also encode this CDR3. The chain combines TRBV28 with TRBJ1-2; tentative D call: TRBD1 (6 bases). Germline CDR1 MDHEN, CDR2 SYDVKM. This CDR3 comprises 15 residues. V lost 4 bases and J lost 0, with 12 bases in between. In nucleotides, the CDR3 is TGTGCCAGCAGTTCTCCCCGGACAGCTAACTATGGCTACACCTTC. Amino acid sequence: CASSSPRTANYGYTF.

The rearrangement joins TRBV29-1 to TRBJ2-2; no clear D gene. CDR3 length: 11 amino acids. Germline CDR1 SQVTM, CDR2 ANQGSEA. The ends were cut back, 1 base at V and 6 bases at J, with 3 bases in the middle. CDR3 in DNA: TGCAGCGTTGAAGGTTCCGGGGAGCTGTTTTTT. Amino acid sequence: CSVEGSGELFF.

This clone has more than one count but fewer than ten. The genes are TRBV19 and TRBJ1-5; TRBD1 might be the D (5 bases). CDR1 is LNHDA, CDR2 SQIVND, per germline (reference sequence). V dropped 7 bases and J dropped 4 bases, with 14 bases sitting between them. The CDR3 spans 14 residues. DNA of the CDR3: TGTGCCAGTAAGTCCCAGGGAGGGAATCAGCCCCAGCATTTT. Its translation: CASKSQGGNQPQHF.

To note about this clone: One junction end disagrees with the germline gene, perhaps due to a read error. The chain couples TRBV7-9 to TRBJ1-2; 9 nucleotides align to TRBD1. The germline CDR1 and CDR2 sequences are SEHNR and FQNEAQ (reference sequence). The CDR3 is 16 residues long. CDR3 amino acids: CASSGLPGQGNFGYTF. The CDR3 nucleotides are TGTGCCAGCAGCGGGTTACCGGGACAGGGAAACTTTGGCTACACCTTC.

The chain recombines TRBV6-1 with TRBJ1-2; no reliable D call. Trimming removed 0 bases at V and 4 bases at J, with 12 bases between. The CDR3 extends over 15 amino acids. Germline CDR1 and CDR2: MNHNS and SASEGT. The DNA for the CDR3 is TGTGCCAGCAGTGAAGCAGAAGGGTACGGCTATGGCTACACCTTC. As protein: CASSEAEGYGYGYTF.

The rearrangement links TRBV7-8 to TRBJ2-5, with 9 positions matching TRBD1. Germline CDR1 SGHVS, CDR2 FQNEAQ. Trimming took 4 bases from V and 5 from J; bases not matched to a gene: 11. The CDR3 has 16 residues. This chain's CDR3 is CASSSPGQGISETQYF. The CDR3 DNA reads as TGTGCCAGCAGCTCCCCAGGACAGGGGATCTCTGAGACCCAGTACTTC.

The chain joins TRBV28 to TRBJ1-1; D perhaps matches TRBD1 (6 bases). The germline gives CDR1 MDHEN, CDR2 SYDVKM. The CDR3 sequence is 16 residues long. Trimming removed 6 bases at V and 8 bases at J, with 25 bases between. The CDR3 DNA is TGTGCCAGCAGATATACATCCGGGACATACAAACCGGAAGCTTTCTTT. Translation: CASRYTSGTYKPEAFF. Variable domain in full (rest from reference TRBV28 and TRBJ1-1): DVKVTQSSRYLVKRTGEKVFLECVQDMDHENMFWYRQDPGLGLRLIYFSYDVKMKEKGDIPEGYSVSREKKERFSLILESASTNQTSMYLCASRYTSGTYKPEAFFGQGTRLTVV.

The V gene is TRBV18, the J gene TRBJ2-3; 11 bases align to TRBD2. This CDR3 is built from 18 residues. J gave up 0 bases and V 2 bases, and 7 bases lay outside the gene matches. Looked up from germline, CDR1 is KGHSH and CDR2 is LQKENI. As DNA, the CDR3 is TGTGCCAGCTCACCAACGGGACTAGCGGTCTCTAGCACAGATACGCAGTATTTT. Translated, it gives CASSPTGLAVSSTDTQYF.

V is TRBV27 and J is TRBJ2-4, with 8 positions matching TRBD2. After removal of 6 bases from V and 3 bases from J, the junction contained 10 bases not matched to a gene. CDR1 is MNHEY, CDR2 SMNVEV, per germline (reference sequence). This CDR3 spans 16 amino acids. The CDR3 nucleotides read TGTGCCAGCAGCCCGGAAGTAGCGGGGTACAAAAACATTCAGTACTTC. As protein: CASSPEVAGYKNIQYF.

V usage is TRBV6-5 and J usage is TRBJ2-1; D unresolved. V was pared by 2 bases and J by 8 bases, with 10 bases between. Germline V gives CDR1 MNHEY, CDR2 SVGAGI. CDR3 length: 13 amino acids. CDR3 amino acids: CASSYATGYEQFF. In DNA form, the CDR3 reads TGTGCCAGCAGTTACGCGACCGGGTATGAGCAGTTCTTC.